Below are 10 T cell receptor beta chains sequenced from a single sample in a study of radiation and T cells in renal cell carcinoma. The repertoire was sequenced with immunoSEQ multiplex PCR; TCRdb's copy has only in-frame clones and lacks some. Here the sample spans more than 15,000 clones, 55% being singletons. Documented treatment: 15 Gy SBRT to primary tumor, nephrectomy 4 weeks later. This specimen was tumor tissue, taken from a patient whose treatment included radiotherapy and nephrectomy. These receptors were taken from a middle-aged man with renal cell carcinoma.

The chain joins TRBV7-2 to TRBJ2-7, with 11 bases lining up with TRBD2. The V segment lost 4 bases and the J segment 5 bases; nucleotides outside the gene matches: 7. CDR3 size: 15 residues. Germline V lookup: CDR1 SGHTA, CDR2 FQGNSA. The CDR3 loop is CASSSQGLAVDEQYF. For the CDR3, the DNA is TGTGCCAGCAGCTCCCAGGGACTAGCGGTCGACGAGCAGTACTTC.

The rearrangement joins TRBV15 to TRBJ2-1; D gene unclear. CDR1 and CDR2 from the germline V gene are LNHNV and YYDKDF (reference sequence). The V gene lost 2 bases and the J gene lost 0 bases, with 11 bases spanning the gap. The length of the CDR3 is 16 residues. CDR3 sequence (DNA): TGTGCCACCAGCAGACCTGGGCTTCCCTCCTACAATGAGCAGTTCTTC. This encodes CATSRPGLPSYNEQFF.

The chain combines TRBV4-1 with TRBJ2-5; TRBD2 matches at 11 bases. Losses at the gene ends were 3 bases for V and 5 bases for J; bases not matched to a gene: 17. From germline, CDR1 is MGHRA and CDR2 YSYEKL. CDR3 length: 19 residues. The CDR3 region has the DNA TGCGCCAGCAGCCAGGAAGGGGGGACTAGCGGTATGCATAGGGAGACCCAGTACTTC. This translates into CASSQEGGTSGMHRETQYF.

The chain employs TRBV4-1 and TRBJ2-5; D not resolved. The germline V and J ends were trimmed by 1 base and 5 bases, with 8 bases remaining between them. Germline V gene data show CDR1 as MGHRA and CDR2 as YSYEKL. CDR3 size: 13 residues. In DNA form, the CDR3 reads TGCGCCAGCAGCCAAGTTCTCCCGGAGACCCAGTACTTC. This sequence encodes CASSQVLPETQYF.

This chain links TRBV2 with TRBJ1-1; D is unresolved. V was shortened by 9 bases and J by 0 bases, with 5 bases between the two germline ends. Germline CDR1 and CDR2: SNHLY and FYNNEI. CDR3 size: 11 residues. CDR3 protein: CAREVNTEAFF. The CDR3 DNA follows: TGTGCCAGAGAGGTGAACACTGAAGCTTTCTTT.

This chain uses TRBV29-1 with TRBJ2-1; a weak D match, TRBD2 (6 bases). The V gene lost 8 bases and the J gene lost 1 base, with 27 bases spanning the gap. Per germline, CDR1 SQVTM and CDR2 ANQGSEA. This CDR3 contains 18 residues. The CDR3 DNA reads as TGCAGCACATCCCCCCCCTTGGGCGGGATTAGGTCCTACAATGAGCAGTTCTTC. Its translation is CSTSPPLGGIRSYNEQFF.

This chain links TRBV9 with TRBJ2-2; D not certain. The CDR3 has 13 residues. Looked up from germline, CDR1 is SGDLS and CDR2 is YYNGEE. V was shortened by 0 bases and J by 9 bases, with 9 bases between the two germline ends. Written as DNA, the CDR3 is TGTGCCAGCAGCGTAGTGCAGAATCGGGAGCTGTTTTTT. This translates into CASSVVQNRELFF.

This clone was counted once. The rearrangement links TRBV6-1 to TRBJ1-2; no clear D gene. In germline, CDR1 is MNHNS, CDR2 SASEGT. CDR3 length: 13 amino acids. The V and J ends lost 5 bases and 1 base respectively, with 8 bases between them. The CDR3 DNA follows: TGTGCCAGCAGTACAGACCTTAACTATGGCTACACCTTC. Translating gives CASSTDLNYGYTF.

This clone is medium-sized (0.01 to 0.1%). The V and J genes are TRBV10-3 and TRBJ2-7; the match to TRBD2 covers 7 bases. The V and J ends lost 4 bases and 4 bases, in that order; junction bases with no gene match: 10. Germline V gives CDR1 ENHRY, CDR2 SYGVKD. The CDR3 is 15 amino acids. The CDR3 nucleotides read TGTGCCATCAGTGGATCCGCGGGGGACCCGTACGAGCAGTACTTC. Translating it yields CAISGSAGDPYEQYF.

This rearrangement joins TRBV30 to TRBJ1-2; TRBD1 matches 9 bases. This CDR3 region has 16 residues. Germline V gene sequence: CDR1 GTSNPN, CDR2 SVGIG (reference sequence). The J segment lost 8 bases and the V segment lost 3 bases, leaving 16 bases of the junction unmatched. The CDR3 DNA sequence: TGTGCCTGGAGGGTCCTTTTCAGACAGGGGGTGAGGGGCTACACCTTC. As protein: CAWRVLFRQGVRGYTF.